This T cell receptor (beta chain) was recorded in a study of T-cell reconstitution after alpha-beta-depleted transplantation in children. Germline V lookup: CDR1 WSHSY, CDR2 SAAADI. This CDR3 comprises 14 residues. V was shortened by 6 bases and J by 0 bases, with 12 bases between the two germline ends. This sample's TCRbeta library carried unique molecular identifier barcodes. Each CDR3 protein is one row after TCRdb ran MiXCR on the PCR reads. The repertoire includes roughly 300,000 distinct CDR3 sequences, approximately 10% of them detected once, and roughly 2.5% sits in the top ten. This clonotype was detected many times.

This TCR derives from a human donor who donated a stem cell graft to a child with acute lymphoblastic leukemia. The specimen comprised PBMCs from the stem cell graft donor, sampled from the stem cell graft. This sequence joins TRBV10-2 and TRBJ2-7; D not resolved. The CDR3 reads CASRRAASSYEQYF. The CDR3 nucleotides read TGCGCCAGCAGACGGGCAGCGAGCTCCTACGAGCAGTACTTC.